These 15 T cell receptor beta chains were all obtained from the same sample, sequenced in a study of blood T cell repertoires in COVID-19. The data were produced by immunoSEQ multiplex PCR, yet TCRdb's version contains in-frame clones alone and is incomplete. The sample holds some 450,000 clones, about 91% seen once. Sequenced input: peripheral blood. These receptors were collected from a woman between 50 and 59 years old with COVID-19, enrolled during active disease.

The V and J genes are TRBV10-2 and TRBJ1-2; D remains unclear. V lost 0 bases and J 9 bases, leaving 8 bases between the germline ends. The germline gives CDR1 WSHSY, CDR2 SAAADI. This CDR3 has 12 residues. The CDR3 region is CASSESTGSYTF. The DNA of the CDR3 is TGCGCCAGCAGTGAGTCGACGGGGAGCTACACCTTC.

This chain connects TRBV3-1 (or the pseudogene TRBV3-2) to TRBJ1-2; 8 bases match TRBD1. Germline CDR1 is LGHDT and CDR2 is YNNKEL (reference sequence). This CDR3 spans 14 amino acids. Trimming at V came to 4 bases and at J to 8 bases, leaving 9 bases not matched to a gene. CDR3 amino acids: CASSPLRTGSGYTF. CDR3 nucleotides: TGTGCCAGCAGCCCCCTCAGGACAGGGAGCGGCTACACCTTC.

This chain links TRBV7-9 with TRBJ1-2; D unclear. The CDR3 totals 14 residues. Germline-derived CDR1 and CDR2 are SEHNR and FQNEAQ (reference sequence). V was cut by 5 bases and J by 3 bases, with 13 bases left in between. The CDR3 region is CASSRVGEDYGYTF. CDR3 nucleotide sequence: TGTGCCAGCAGCCGCGTTGGCGAGGACTATGGCTACACCTTC.

CDR3 DNA: TGCGCCAGCAGACCCGGGACTAGCGGGAATGAGCAGTTCTTC. This sequence encodes CASRPGTSGNEQFF. The V and J genes are TRBV10-1 and TRBJ2-1; 12 nucleotides align to TRBD2. Germline-derived CDR1 and CDR2 are WNHNN and SYGVQD (reference sequence). V dropped 6 bases and J dropped 7; count of bases not matched to a gene: 4. The CDR3 spans 14 residues.

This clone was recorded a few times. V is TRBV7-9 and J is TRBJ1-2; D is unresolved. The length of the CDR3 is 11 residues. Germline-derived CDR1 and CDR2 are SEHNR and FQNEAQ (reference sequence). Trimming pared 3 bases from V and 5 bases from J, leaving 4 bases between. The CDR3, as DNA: TGTGCCAGCAGCTTTCAGTATGGCTACACCTTC. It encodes CASSFQYGYTF.

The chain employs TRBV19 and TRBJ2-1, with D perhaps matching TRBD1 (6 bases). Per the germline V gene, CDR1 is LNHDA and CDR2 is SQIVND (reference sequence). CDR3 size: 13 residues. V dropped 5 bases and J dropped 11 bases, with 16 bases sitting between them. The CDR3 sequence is CASSPMTGSQQFF. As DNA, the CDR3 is TGTGCCAGTAGTCCGATGACAGGCTCCCAGCAGTTCTTC.

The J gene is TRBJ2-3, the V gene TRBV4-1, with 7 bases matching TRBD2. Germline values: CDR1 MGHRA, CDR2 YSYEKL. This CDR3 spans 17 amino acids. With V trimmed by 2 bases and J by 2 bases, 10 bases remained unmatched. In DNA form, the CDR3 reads TGCGCCAGCAGCCAATTCACCCGGGGGGTATACACAGATACGCAGTATTTT. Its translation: CASSQFTRGVYTDTQYF.

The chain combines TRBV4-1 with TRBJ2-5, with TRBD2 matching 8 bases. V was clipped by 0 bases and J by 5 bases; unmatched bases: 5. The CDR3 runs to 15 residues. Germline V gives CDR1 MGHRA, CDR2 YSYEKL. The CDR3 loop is CASSQESRGGETQYF. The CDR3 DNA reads TGCGCCAGCAGCCAAGAAAGCCGCGGGGGGGAGACCCAGTACTTC.

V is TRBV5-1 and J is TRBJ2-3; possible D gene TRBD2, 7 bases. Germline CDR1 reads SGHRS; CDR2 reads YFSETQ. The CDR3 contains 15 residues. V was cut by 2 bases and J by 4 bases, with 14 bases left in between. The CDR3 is CASSFGEGGSDTQYF. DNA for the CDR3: TGCGCCAGCAGCTTCGGGGAGGGGGGATCAGATACGCAGTATTTT.

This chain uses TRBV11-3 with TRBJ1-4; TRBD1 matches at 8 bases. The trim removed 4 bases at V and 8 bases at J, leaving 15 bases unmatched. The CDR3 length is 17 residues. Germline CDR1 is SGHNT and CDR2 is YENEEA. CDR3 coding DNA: TGTGCCAGCAGCTCAGCGATCTGGACAGGGACCCCGGAAAAACTGTTTTTT. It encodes CASSSAIWTGTPEKLFF. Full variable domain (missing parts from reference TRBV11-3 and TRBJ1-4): EAGVVQSPRYKIIEKKQPVAFWCNPISGHNTLYWYLQNLGQGPELLIRYENEEAVDDSQLPKDRFSAERLKGVDSTLKIQPAELGDSAVYLCASSSAIWTGTPEKLFFGSGTQLSVL.

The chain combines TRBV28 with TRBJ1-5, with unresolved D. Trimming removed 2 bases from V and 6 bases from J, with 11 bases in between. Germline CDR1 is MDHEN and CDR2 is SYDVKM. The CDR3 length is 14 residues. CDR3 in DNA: TGTGCCAGCAGTTTAATCCCCGAGATTCAGCCCCAGCATTTT. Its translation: CASSLIPEIQPQHF.

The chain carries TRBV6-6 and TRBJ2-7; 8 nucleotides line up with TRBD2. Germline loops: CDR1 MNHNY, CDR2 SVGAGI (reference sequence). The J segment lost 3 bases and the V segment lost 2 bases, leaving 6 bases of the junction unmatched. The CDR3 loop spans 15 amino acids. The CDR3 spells CASSYRASGFYEQYF. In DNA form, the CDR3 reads TGTGCCAGCAGTTACCGGGCTAGCGGGTTCTACGAGCAGTACTTC.

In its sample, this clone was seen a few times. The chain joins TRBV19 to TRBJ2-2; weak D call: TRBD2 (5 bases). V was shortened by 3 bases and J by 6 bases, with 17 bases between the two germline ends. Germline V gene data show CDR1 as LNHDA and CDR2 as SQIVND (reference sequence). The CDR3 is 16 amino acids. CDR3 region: CASSMETGIKAGELFF. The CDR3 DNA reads TGTGCCAGTAGTATGGAGACGGGGATTAAGGCCGGGGAGCTGTTTTTT.

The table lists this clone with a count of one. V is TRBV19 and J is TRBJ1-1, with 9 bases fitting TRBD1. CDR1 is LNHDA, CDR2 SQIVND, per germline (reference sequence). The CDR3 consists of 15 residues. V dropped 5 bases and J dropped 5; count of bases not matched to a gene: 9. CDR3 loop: CASSARQGGETEAFF. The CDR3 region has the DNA TGTGCCAGTAGTGCTCGACAGGGGGGGGAGACTGAAGCTTTCTTT.

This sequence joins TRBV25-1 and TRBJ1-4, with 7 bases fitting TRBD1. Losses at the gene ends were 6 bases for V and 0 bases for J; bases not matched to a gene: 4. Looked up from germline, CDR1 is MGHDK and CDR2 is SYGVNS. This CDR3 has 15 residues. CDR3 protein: CASSQGGATNEKLFF. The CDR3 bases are TGTGCCAGCAGCCAGGGGGGAGCAACTAATGAAAAACTGTTTTTT.